The present TCR beta chain was sequenced within a study of blood T cell repertoires in COVID-19 (dated by TCRdb to about 2020). The study in broad terms: Samples from collaborators originated in the United States, Italy and Spain and spanned both the acute and convalescent phases of COVID-19. The prospective study material was composed of cDNA or gDNA derived from T cells, B-cell-depleted T cells, or PBMCs. The dataset comprised deeply sampled blood TCRbeta repertoires from subjects exposed to, actively infected with, or recovered from COVID-19. The repertoires were released in a freely available public database intended as a resource for research on the immune response to SARS-CoV-2. Samples came from the ongoing ImmuneRACE study (first 160 participants) plus 1,254 subjects from 6 global collaborators. The sample metadata nearly always contained a de-identified subject ID, COVID-19 status, age in years and sex. HLA class I and class II types, where available, came from metadata supplied by the sample provider rather than from assay-based typing. The paper's findings and limits, for the study overall: The amount of clinical and demographic metadata varied by source and participant and was provided uncurated.

Trimming leaves V shorter by 7 bases and J shorter by 4 bases, with the junction holding 15 bases beyond the gene matches. From a lookup of the germline V gene, CDR1 and CDR2 are MDHEN and SYDVKM. The CDR3 covers 17 residues, taking in both the cysteine and the phenylalanine. CDR3 DNA is the only sequence kept; it has 51 bases, read in frame from the first base. Each collaborating institution followed its own protocols to collect whole blood in K2EDTA tubes. For TCRbeta analysis, collaborators shipped samples in one of three forms: frozen whole blood, isolated PBMCs, or DNA extracted from either of those sample types. As for this clone: Its recognized antigen is unknown. Qualities for individual bases were not recorded, and no much larger clone is one base off.

TCRbeta CDR3 regions were amplified from genomic DNA using the immunoSEQ Assay, a bias-controlled multiplex PCR. Per the source publication's procedure: The number of nucleated cells in each sample was estimated by amplification of reference gene primers within the assay. Sequence reads were collapsed and filtered to measure the absolute abundance of every unique TCRbeta CDR3 rearrangement. Productive Simpson clonality was computed per sample as the square root of Simpson's diversity index over productive rearrangements. TCRdb limited this immuneACCESS table to in-frame rearrangements with V and J called. A share of clones is missing; checked studies link under half to unresolved V genes, and the rest is unexplained. V and J calls and clone size are copied from that table; D and trimming were computed from the DNA. Present in this sample are around 130,000 clones, around nine tenths of which were seen just once. The ten largest account for about 2% of the sample.

Recombination linked TRBV28 to TRBJ2-5, and 10 bases in between align with TRBD2. This clonotype was obtained from a man between 65 and 85 years old with active COVID-19. The sequenced sample consisted of peripheral blood. The sequenced DNA is TGTGCCAGCACCCCCCCTGGGGCTAGCGGGAGAGGAGAGACCCAGTACTTC. Protein translation: CASTPPGASGRGETQYF.